The 16 T cell receptor beta chains reported below all come from one sample, sequenced in a study of T cell responses to AZD1222 COVID-19 vaccine. Only in-frame clones appear in the TCRdb table, and some are missing; sequencing was by immunoSEQ multiplex PCR. The sample has 72,000 or so clones; around 90% are singletons. Material: peripheral blood, obtained on day 0 of AZD1222 vaccination. The receptors stem from an adult in good health.

This chain links TRBV6-5 with TRBJ2-1; 7 bases are a match to TRBD1. V lost 4 bases to trimming and J lost 5 bases; unmatched junction nucleotides: 11. Germline CDR1 MNHEY, CDR2 SVGAGI. The CDR3 covers 16 residues. CDR3 sequence (DNA): TGTGCCAGCAGTTTTCGTAACTTGGACAGGCACAATGAGCAGTTCTTC. It encodes CASSFRNLDRHNEQFF.

The CDR3 DNA follows: TGTGCCACCGTTCGGGAGCAGTTCTTC. It yields the protein CATVREQFF. The V gene is TRBV6-4, the J gene TRBJ2-1; D is ambiguous. Deletions cut 10 bases from V and 10 bases from J, with 8 bases between. This CDR3 has 9 amino acids. Germline V gives CDR1 MRHNA, CDR2 SNTAGT.

The chain joins TRBV28 to TRBJ2-3; 13 nucleotides line up with TRBD2. There are 18 residues in the CDR3. After removal of 6 bases from V and 1 base from J, the junction contained 10 bases not matched to a gene. Germline loops: CDR1 MDHEN, CDR2 SYDVKM. For the CDR3, the DNA is TGTGCCAGCAGACCTTGGACTAGCGGGGGATGGGGCACAGATACGCAGTATTTT. It is translated as CASRPWTSGGWGTDTQYF. The entire variable domain, with the rest obtained from reference TRBV28 and TRBJ2-3, is as follows: DVKVTQSSRYLVKRTGEKVFLECVQDMDHENMFWYRQDPGLGLRLIYFSYDVKMKEKGDIPEGYSVSREKKERFSLILESASTNQTSMYLCASRPWTSGGWGTDTQYFGPGTRLTVL.

This chain's CDR3 is CASSEEGRWNYGYTF. CDR3 in DNA: TGCGCCAGCAGTGAGGAGGGGCGCTGGAACTATGGCTACACCTTC. The V gene is TRBV10-1, the J gene TRBJ1-2; D may be TRBD1 (5 bases). The length of the CDR3 is 15 residues. The germline V and J ends were trimmed by 2 bases and 2 bases, with 12 bases remaining between them. Germline CDR1 is WNHNN and CDR2 is SYGVQD (reference sequence).

The rearrangement joins TRBV7-3 to TRBJ2-3; TRBD2 aligns across 9 bases. The germline gives CDR1 SGHTA, CDR2 FQGTGA. The CDR3 covers 19 residues. Trimming cost V 2 bases and J 3 bases; bases outside gene matches: 15. CDR3 loop: CASSLPGGGASPGTDTQYF. In DNA, the CDR3 is TGTGCCAGCAGCTTACCGGGCGGGGGGGCCTCCCCAGGTACAGATACGCAGTATTTT.

The chain couples TRBV6-1 to TRBJ2-4, with 9 positions matching TRBD1. V lost 4 bases to trimming and J lost 10 bases; unmatched junction nucleotides: 14. The germline V gene has CDR1 MNHNS and CDR2 SASEGT. The CDR3 spans 16 residues. The CDR3, as DNA: TGTGCCAGCAGTGGAACAGGGGGCAGTAACCTTGTTATTCAGTACTTC. Its protein product is CASSGTGGSNLVIQYF.

The V and J genes are TRBV10-3 and TRBJ1-2; D possibly corresponds to TRBD1 (6 bases). V was clipped by 3 bases and J by 0 bases, with 17 bases between them. Germline CDR1 ENHRY, CDR2 SYGVKD. The CDR3 has 17 residues. This CDR3 is CAISEVQGTTTNYGYTF. The CDR3 DNA is TGTGCCATCAGTGAAGTCCAGGGGACAACTACTAACTATGGCTACACCTTC.

This clone was recorded a few times. This chain joins TRBV6-1 and TRBJ1-6; 9 bases are shared with TRBD1. The germline V gene has CDR1 MNHNS and CDR2 SASEGT. Losses at the gene ends were 2 bases for V and 8 bases for J; bases not matched to a gene: 4. CDR3 size: 15 residues. CDR3 region: CASSETGTGHSPLHF. The CDR3 DNA reads as TGTGCCAGCAGTGAAACCGGGACAGGGCATTCACCCCTCCACTTT.

This clone was picked up a small number of times. The chain recombines TRBV5-1 with TRBJ1-5; possibly TRBD1 for D (5 bases). Trimming removed 0 bases from V and 7 bases from J, with 11 bases in between. This CDR3 contains 14 residues. Germline V gives CDR1 SGHRS, CDR2 YFSETQ. The CDR3 protein is CASSLDGTGQPQHF. For the CDR3, the DNA is TGCGCCAGCAGCTTGGATGGGACGGGGCAGCCCCAGCATTTT. Looking up the rest from reference TRBV5-1 and TRBJ1-5 gives the full variable domain: KAGVTQTPRYLIKTRGQQVTLSCSPISGHRSVSWYQQTPGQGLQFLFEYFSETQRNKGNFPGRFSGRQFSNSRSEMNVSTLELGDSALYLCASSLDGTGQPQHFGDGTRLSIL.

The chain employs TRBV10-3 and TRBJ1-3, with D possibly matching TRBD1 (5 bases). The CDR3 sequence is 12 residues long. The V gene's germline CDR1 is ENHRY and CDR2 SYGVKD. Between the trimmed V and J ends, which lost 6 bases and 6 bases, there was a span of 9 bases. The CDR3 reads CAIRGTQNTIYF. The CDR3 DNA sequence: TGTGCCATCAGGGGGACCCAAAACACCATATATTTT.

V is TRBV30 and J is TRBJ2-1, with TRBD1 matching over 9 bases. V shed 3 bases and J 8 bases; nucleotides not matched to a gene: 11. Germline CDR1 is GTSNPN and CDR2 is SVGIG (reference sequence). The CDR3 consists of 15 residues. DNA of the CDR3: TGTGCCTGGAGAAAGGACAGGGGTTACAGCTATGAGCAGTTCTTC. Its translation: CAWRKDRGYSYEQFF.

The rearrangement uses TRBV10-1 and TRBJ2-1; 11 bases fit TRBD2. The CDR3 runs 15 residues. Unmatched junction bases numbered 4, after V lost 5 bases and J lost 4 bases. Germline lookup yields CDR1 WNHNN and CDR2 SYGVQD (reference sequence). As DNA, the CDR3 is TGCGCCAGCAGTCTTTCTAGCGGGGGGTACAATGAGCAGTTCTTC. It yields the protein CASSLSSGGYNEQFF.

This chain uses TRBV7-9 with TRBJ1-2; D remains ambiguous. Trimming took 5 bases from V and 6 from J, leaving 19 bases between them. The CDR3 totals 15 residues. CDR1 is SEHNR, CDR2 FQNEAQ, per germline (reference sequence). Here the CDR3 reads CASSLGSEGRNGYTF. The CDR3 DNA reads as TGTGCCAGCAGCCTAGGTTCGGAGGGAAGGAATGGCTACACCTTC.

V usage is TRBV11-3 and J usage is TRBJ2-7, with no clear D. V lost 1 base and J lost 1, with 5 bases in between. This CDR3 contains 13 residues. The germline V gene has CDR1 SGHNT and CDR2 YENEEA. For the CDR3, the DNA is TGTGCCAGCAGCTTAGCCGGGTCCTACGAGCAGTACTTC. This sequence encodes CASSLAGSYEQYF.

The V and J genes are TRBV6-5 and TRBJ1-1, with 9 bases lining up with TRBD1. The germline V gene encodes CDR1 MNHEY and CDR2 SVGAGI. The length of the CDR3 is 14 residues. V lost 6 bases and J lost 5; bases outside the gene matches: 7. CDR3 sequence reads: CASSTLTGGTEAFF. CDR3 sequence (DNA): TGTGCCAGCAGCACTTTGACAGGGGGAACTGAAGCTTTCTTT.

This clone appeared once. This chain joins TRBV7-8 and TRBJ2-1; D ambiguous. Germline CDR1 and CDR2: SGHVS and FQNEAQ. The ends were cut back, 5 bases at V and 11 bases at J, with 10 bases in the middle. The CDR3 sequence is 11 residues long. CDR3 sequence (DNA): TGTGCCAGCAGCACCTCATGGCAGCAGTTCTTC. It is translated as CASSTSWQQFF.